In this sample, the clone carrying this T cell receptor beta chain turned up a few times. The antigen remains undetermined. These data belong to a study of cytomegalovirus exposure and HLA in healthy donors. Study at large: Researchers previously reported finding 90 million to 130 million unique TCR beta sequences from around 200 million T cells. Unique TCRs from HLA-typed donors, approximately 80 million of them, were held in an early data release.

Overall study findings and caveats: Analyses of presence/absence relied on an assumption of roughly uniform sequencing depth across donors.

Primers: 60 Vbeta forward and 13 Jbeta reverse. Authors' analysis steps: Counted up in a later analysis, unique TCR beta chains came to some 80 million, with some 9.9 million shared. TCRdb keeps only in-frame clones here, not all; method: immunoSEQ multiplex PCR. Clonal size and the V and J genes are those of that table, whereas D and trimming came from the DNA. The table records approximately 130,000 clones, about 69% of them present only once. This CDR3 has 14 residues. Losses at the gene ends were 0 bases for V and 6 bases for J; bases not matched to a gene: 5. CDR1 is SGHTS, CDR2 YDEGEE, per germline.

The sequencing input was PBMCs. The clonotype was recovered from a man younger than 45 in good health and CMV-seronegative. The chain uses TRBV5-8 and TRBJ2-5; TRBD1 agrees at 7 bases. CDR3 amino acids: CASSLGQGSQTQYF. The CDR3 nucleotides read TGTGCCAGCAGCTTGGGACAGGGCAGCCAGACCCAGTACTTC.